The 22 T cell receptor beta chains reported below all come from one sample, sequenced in a study of blood T cell repertoires in COVID-19. Sequencing used immunoSEQ multiplex PCR; TCRdb keeps in-frame clones, though not all of them. The sample lists over 100,000 clones, 65% to 90% seen once, with about 4.8% in the top ten. Sequenced sample: peripheral blood. The receptors were gathered from a man aged 55 to 70 with acute or convalescent COVID-19.

The rearrangement links TRBV5-4 to TRBJ2-3, with 7 bases lining up with TRBD1. After removal of 3 bases from V and 12 bases from J, the junction contained 4 bases not matched to a gene. This CDR3 comprises 11 residues. CDR1 is SGHNT, CDR2 YYREEE, per germline (reference sequence). CDR3 sequence reads: CASSSGDSQYF. The CDR3 DNA follows: TGTGCCAGCAGCTCAGGGGACAGTCAGTATTTT.

This chain connects TRBV3-1 (or the pseudogene TRBV3-2) to TRBJ1-1; D uncertain. The V and J ends lost 1 base and 4 bases respectively, with 10 bases between them. The CDR3 covers 14 residues. Germline CDR1 and CDR2: LGHDT and YNNKEL (reference sequence). CDR3 coding DNA: TGTGCCAGCAGCCAAGTCATTTCGGGCACTGAAGCTTTCTTT. Translated: CASSQVISGTEAFF.

V usage is TRBV25-1 and J usage is TRBJ2-7; D may be TRBD2 (6 bases). V gave up 5 bases and J gave up 2 bases, with 19 bases separating them. The CDR3 is 16 amino acids. Germline assignment: CDR1 MGHDK and CDR2 SYGVNS. This chain's CDR3 is CASSQIGRGSAYEQYF. DNA for the CDR3: TGTGCCAGCAGTCAAATCGGCCGGGGGAGCGCCTACGAGCAGTACTTC.

The chain carries TRBV5-1 and TRBJ1-2, with D tentatively TRBD1 (6 bases). The V end lost 0 bases, the J end lost 6 bases, and 12 bases lay between the germline ends. CDR1 and CDR2 from the germline V gene are SGHRS and YFSETQ. There are 14 residues in the CDR3. The CDR3 DNA follows: TGCGCCAGCAGCTTGGGACAGGAATTGGATGGCTACACCTTC. The encoded protein is CASSLGQELDGYTF.

For this clone: Other DNA sequences in this sample translate to the same CDR3. This chain joins TRBV9 and TRBJ1-3; TRBD1 agrees at 9 bases. CDR1 and CDR2 from the germline V gene are SGDLS and YYNGEE. V lost 0 bases and J lost 4; bases outside the gene matches: 2. The CDR3 contains 15 residues. CDR3 DNA sequence: TGTGCCAGCAGCGTAGTGGGGACAGGGGGAAACACCATATATTTT. This codes for CASSVVGTGGNTIYF.

CDR3 sequence: CASSVFGETQYF. The CDR3 DNA sequence: TGTGCCAGCAGCGTATTCGGAGAGACCCAGTACTTC. The chain employs TRBV9 and TRBJ2-5; D unclear. Per the germline V gene, CDR1 is SGDLS and CDR2 is YYNGEE. The CDR3 loop spans 12 amino acids. Trimming took off 1 base at V and 4 bases at J, with 5 bases between the two ends.

This clone occurred a few times. The genes are TRBV18 and TRBJ2-7, with D possibly TRBD1 on 5 matching bases. The CDR3 sequence is 12 residues long. Germline assignment: CDR1 KGHSH and CDR2 LQKENI. The V and J ends lost 2 bases and 5 bases respectively, with 7 bases between them. The CDR3 loop reads CASSPKGDEQYF. The DNA for the CDR3 is TGTGCCAGCTCACCAAAAGGGGACGAGCAGTACTTC.

The chain couples TRBV6-5 to TRBJ1-4, with a tentative D call TRBD1 (6 bases). Germline values: CDR1 MNHEY, CDR2 SVGAGI. Deletions cut 6 bases from V and 0 bases from J, with 11 bases between. CDR3 length: 15 residues. The CDR3 bases are TGTGCCAGCAGACCTGGGGGCGCAACTAATGAAAAACTGTTTTTT. Protein sequence: CASRPGGATNEKLFF.

The chain has TRBV3-1 (or the pseudogene TRBV3-2) and TRBJ1-1; no clear D. The CDR3 sequence is 13 residues long. Trimming took off 2 bases at V and 7 bases at J, with 11 bases between the two ends. CDR1 and CDR2 (germline): LGHDT, YNNKEL (reference sequence). CDR3 region: CASSQFPGIEAFF. The CDR3 DNA reads as TGTGCCAGCAGCCAATTCCCCGGGATTGAAGCTTTCTTT.

This rearrangement joins TRBV5-1 to TRBJ2-7; no definite D call. The germline gives CDR1 SGHRS, CDR2 YFSETQ. The CDR3 contains 12 residues. Trimming took 2 bases from V and 6 from J, leaving 9 bases between them. CDR3 coding DNA: TGCGCCAGCAGCTTAGGCGGATCCGAGCAGTACTTC. This encodes CASSLGGSEQYF.

The chain combines TRBV6-5 with TRBJ1-2, with 7 bases that match TRBD1. Germline loops: CDR1 MNHEY, CDR2 SVGAGI. V gave up 7 bases and J gave up 1 base; unmatched junction bases: 6. The CDR3 spans 14 residues. The CDR3 nucleotides are TGTGCCAGCATTCGACAGGGTCTTAACTATGGCTACACCTTC. This encodes CASIRQGLNYGYTF.

The chain employs TRBV11-2 and TRBJ1-3; D gene ambiguous. The V end was cut by 5 bases, the J end by 4 bases, with 15 bases between. The germline gives CDR1 SGHAT, CDR2 FQNNGV. This CDR3 has 15 residues. The DNA of the CDR3 is TGTGCCAGCAGCGCCGGGGTAACTCTGGGAAACACCATATATTTT. This codes for CASSAGVTLGNTIYF.

V is TRBV7-2 and J is TRBJ2-3, with 10 bases fitting TRBD1. The length of the CDR3 is 16 residues. V shed 5 bases, J shed 5 bases, and the junction held 10 bases outside the gene matches. Germline loops: CDR1 SGHTA, CDR2 FQGNSA. CDR3 nucleotide sequence: TGTGCCAGCAGCCCAACCGGGACAGGGGTCTTAGATACGCAGTATTTT. It encodes CASSPTGTGVLDTQYF.

This chain links TRBV5-5 with TRBJ2-1, with TRBD2 matching 7 bases. Germline V gene lookup returns CDR1 SGHKS and CDR2 YYEKEE (reference sequence). This CDR3 is built from 15 residues. V shed 4 bases, J shed 6 bases, and the junction held 10 bases outside the gene matches. In DNA, the CDR3 is TGTGCCAGCAGCCACGGAGCGGGAAGTCGCAATGAGCAGTTCTTC. Translation: CASSHGAGSRNEQFF.

The chain combines TRBV7-8 with TRBJ2-1; D might be TRBD2 (5 bases). CDR1 and CDR2 from the germline V gene are SGHVS and FQNEAQ. CDR3 length: 15 residues. V was trimmed by 1 base and J by 5 bases, leaving 12 bases between them. DNA of the CDR3: TGTGCCAGCAGCTTAGGACTACAGATTAACAATGAGCAGTTCTTC. Its protein is CASSLGLQINNEQFF.

J is TRBJ2-5 and V is TRBV9, with 9 bases fitting TRBD2. This CDR3 spans 16 amino acids. V lost 0 bases to trimming and J lost 5 bases; unmatched junction nucleotides: 8. From germline, CDR1 is SGDLS and CDR2 YYNGEE. The CDR3 bases are TGTGCCAGCAGCGTAGGCGGCGGGAGGGCCCGGGAGACCCAGTACTTC. Translating gives CASSVGGGRARETQYF.

The V call is TRBV7-9, the J call TRBJ2-5, with TRBD1 identical over 10 bases. Germline loops: CDR1 SEHNR, CDR2 FQNEAQ (reference sequence). The CDR3 has 15 residues. With 1 base clipped from V and 5 bases from J, the junction kept 4 bases outside the gene matches. DNA of the CDR3: TGTGCCAGCAGCTTAGGACAGGGGGCGGAGGAGACCCAGTACTTC. Its translation: CASSLGQGAEETQYF.

The table lists this clone with a few counts. This chain connects TRBV30 to TRBJ1-1; 7 bases match TRBD1. The CDR3 runs to 12 residues. Germline CDR1 and CDR2: GTSNPN and SVGIG (reference sequence). Trimming removed 5 bases from V and 4 bases from J; junction bases left unmatched: 4. As DNA, the CDR3 is TGTGCCTGGGGGACAGATGGCACTGAAGCTTTCTTT. Amino acid sequence: CAWGTDGTEAFF.

This sequence joins TRBV10-3 and TRBJ2-1, with 13 bases identical to TRBD2. J gave up 4 bases and V 4 bases, and 7 bases lay outside the gene matches. The CDR3 runs to 17 residues. Germline V gene sequence: CDR1 ENHRY, CDR2 SYGVKD. The CDR3 region is CAISVRRTSGSYNEQFF. The CDR3 nucleotides are TGTGCCATCAGTGTCCGCCGGACTAGCGGGAGTTACAATGAGCAGTTCTTC.

J is TRBJ2-1 and V is TRBV15; 7 bases match TRBD1. The CDR3 has 12 amino acids. Looked up from germline, CDR1 is LNHNV and CDR2 is YYDKDF (reference sequence). V was pared by 4 bases and J by 9 bases, with 3 bases of the junction left unmatched. The DNA of the CDR3 is TGTGCCACCAGCACCGACAGGGTTGAGCAGTTCTTC. Amino acids: CATSTDRVEQFF. The full variable domain, completed using reference TRBV15 and TRBJ2-1, is DAMVIQNPRYQVTQFGKPVTLSCSQTLNHNVMYWYQQKSSQAPKLLFHYYDKDFNNEADTPDNFQSRRPNTSFCFLDIRSPGLGDTAMYLCATSTDRVEQFFGPGTRLTVL.

The chain has TRBV27 and TRBJ1-4, with 7 bases that match TRBD1. Germline CDR1 and CDR2: MNHEY and SMNVEV (reference sequence). This CDR3 comprises 13 residues. The J segment lost 7 bases and the V segment lost 8 bases, leaving 7 bases of the junction unmatched. The CDR3 DNA reads as TGTGCCAGCGGTTCAGGGGGTCGTGAAAAACTGTTTTTT. Translating gives CASGSGGREKLFF.

Comment on this clone: A junction end diverges from the germline sequence, so it may reflect a read error. V gene TRBV12-3 or TRBV12-4 combines with J gene TRBJ2-3; no clear D gene. CDR3 size: 13 residues. The CDR3 reads CASSFRATPGAFF. The CDR3 region has the DNA TGTGCCAGCAGTTTCCGTGCCACGCCTGGAGCCTTTTTT.